This TCR beta chain comes out of a study of beta chain features in type 1 diabetes. The study's findings and limits: The naive, central memory and Treg TCRB repertoires of patients appeared to be more similar to one another than those of healthy donors. Junctions at VDJ sites from type 1 diabetes patients had fewer insertions and more deletions. Shorter TCRB CDR3s, moderately but significantly so, were found in Type 1 diabetes patients in all four CD4+ subsets.

Isolated RNA was reverse transcribed in full, so expressed TCRB transcripts were sequenced. Assay: immunoSEQ multiplex PCR; the TCRdb copy retains only in-frame clones and omits some. The table lists 160,000 or so clones, 7.5% to 9.5% of them singletons. Via CD45RO/CCR7/CD25/CD127/CD95/CD27, cells of the CD4+ naive, central memory, regulatory and stem cell-like memory subsets were sorted. There are a few counts of this clone. Its cognate antigen is unknown. The CDR3 extends over 13 amino acids. Germline loops: CDR1 MNHNY, CDR2 SVGAGI (reference sequence). Trimming shortened V by 2 bases and J by 4 bases, and 8 bases separated the two germline ends.

The sequence derives from a woman aged 18-29 years in good health. J is TRBJ1-1 and V is TRBV6-6, with D perhaps matching TRBD1 (5 bases). The source material was central memory CD4+ T cells from blood. CDR3 region: CASSYRDSTEAFF. CDR3 nucleotides: TGTGCCAGCAGTTACCGCGACAGCACTGAAGCTTTCTTT.